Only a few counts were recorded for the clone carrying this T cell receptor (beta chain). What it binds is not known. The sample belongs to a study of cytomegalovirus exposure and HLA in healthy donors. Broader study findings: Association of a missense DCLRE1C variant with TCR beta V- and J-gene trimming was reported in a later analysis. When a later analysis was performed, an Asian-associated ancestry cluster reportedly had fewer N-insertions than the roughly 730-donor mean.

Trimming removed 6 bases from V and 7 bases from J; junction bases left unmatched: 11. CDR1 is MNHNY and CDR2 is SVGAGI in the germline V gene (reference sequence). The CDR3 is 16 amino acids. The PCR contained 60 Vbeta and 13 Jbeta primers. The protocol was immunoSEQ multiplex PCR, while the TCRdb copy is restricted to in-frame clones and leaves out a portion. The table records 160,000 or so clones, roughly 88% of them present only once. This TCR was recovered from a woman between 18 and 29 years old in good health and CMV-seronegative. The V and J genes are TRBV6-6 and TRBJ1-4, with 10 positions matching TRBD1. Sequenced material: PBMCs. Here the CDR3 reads CASSTTIGQGGEKLFF. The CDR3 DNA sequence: TGTGCCAGCAGCACCACAATCGGACAGGGGGGTGAAAAACTGTTTTTT.